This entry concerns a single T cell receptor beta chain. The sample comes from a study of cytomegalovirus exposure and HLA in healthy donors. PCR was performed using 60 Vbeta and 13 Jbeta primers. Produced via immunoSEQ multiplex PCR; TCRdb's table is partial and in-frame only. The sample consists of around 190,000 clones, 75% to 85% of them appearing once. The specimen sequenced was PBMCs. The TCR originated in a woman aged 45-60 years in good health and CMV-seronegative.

CDR3 in amino acids: CASSPGAGELFF. The CDR3 nucleotides are TGTGCCAGCAGCCCGGGGGCCGGGGAGCTGTTTTTT. The J gene is TRBJ2-2, the V gene TRBV28, with D possibly TRBD2 on 6 matching bases. From germline, CDR1 is MDHEN and CDR2 SYDVKM. The CDR3 contains 12 residues. V lost 6 bases and J lost 6, with 8 bases in between.